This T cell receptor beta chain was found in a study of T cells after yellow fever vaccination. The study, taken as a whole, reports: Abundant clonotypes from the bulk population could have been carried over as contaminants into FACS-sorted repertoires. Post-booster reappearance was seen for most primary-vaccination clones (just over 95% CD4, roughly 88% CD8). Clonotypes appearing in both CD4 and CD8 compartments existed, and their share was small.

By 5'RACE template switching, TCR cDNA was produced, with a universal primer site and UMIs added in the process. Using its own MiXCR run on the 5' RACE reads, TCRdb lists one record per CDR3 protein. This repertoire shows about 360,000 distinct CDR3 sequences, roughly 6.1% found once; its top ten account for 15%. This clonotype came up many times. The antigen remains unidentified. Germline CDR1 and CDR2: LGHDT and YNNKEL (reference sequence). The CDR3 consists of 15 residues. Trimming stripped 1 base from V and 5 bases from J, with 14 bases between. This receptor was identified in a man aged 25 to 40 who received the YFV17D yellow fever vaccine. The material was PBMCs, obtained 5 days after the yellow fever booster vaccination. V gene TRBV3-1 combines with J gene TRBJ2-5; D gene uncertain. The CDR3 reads CASSQGLGKVETQYF. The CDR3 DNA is TGTGCCAGCAGCCAAGGGCTGGGGAAAGTGGAGACCCAGTACTTC.